This passage covers 25 T cell receptor beta chains from one sample sequenced in a study of T cells and Merkel cell carcinoma outcomes. Here immunoSEQ multiplex PCR was the method, and the copy in TCRdb shows in-frame clones only, minus some. This table has approximately 2,000 clones, around 90% appearing once. Sequences were obtained from tumor tissue from Merkel cell carcinoma. Source of these receptors: a human donor with Merkel cell carcinoma.

The V gene is TRBV28, the J gene TRBJ2-7; TRBD1 is a possible D gene (6 bases). The V gene's germline CDR1 is MDHEN and CDR2 SYDVKM. Trimming took 6 bases from V and 4 from J, leaving 22 bases between them. The CDR3 sequence is 16 residues long. The CDR3, as DNA: TGTGCCAGCAGCTCTACCGTGCAGGGGTTCGCTTACGAGCAGTACTTC. Protein product: CASSSTVQGFAYEQYF. The full variable domain, in which reference TRBV28 and TRBJ2-7 provide the parts outside the CDR3, is DVKVTQSSRYLVKRTGEKVFLECVQDMDHENMFWYRQDPGLGLRLIYFSYDVKMKEKGDIPEGYSVSREKKERFSLILESASTNQTSMYLCASSSTVQGFAYEQYFGPGTRLTVT.

The chain uses TRBV9 and TRBJ1-3; no firm D call. The length of the CDR3 is 14 residues. The germline gives CDR1 SGDLS, CDR2 YYNGEE. The V end lost 0 bases, the J end lost 2 bases, and 6 bases lay between the germline ends. The CDR3 region has the DNA TGTGCCAGCAGCGTAGGAGGGCCTGGAAACACCATATATTTT. This encodes CASSVGGPGNTIYF.

The CDR3 nucleotides are TGTGCCAGCAGCCCCCTAGCGCCTTCTTCAGGGGGGAACGGGGAGCTGTTTTTT. Translating gives CASSPLAPSSGGNGELFF. The gene calls are TRBV7-2 and TRBJ2-2; perhaps TRBD1 as D (7 bases). CDR3 length: 18 amino acids. V lost 5 bases to trimming and J lost 7 bases, with 26 bases between them. The germline V gene encodes CDR1 SGHTA and CDR2 FQGNSA.

V usage is TRBV7-9 and J usage is TRBJ2-2, with 7 nucleotides matching TRBD2. The CDR3 has 16 amino acids. Germline V gives CDR1 SEHNR, CDR2 FQNEAQ (reference sequence). The V gene end was trimmed by 0 bases and the J gene end by 2 bases; junction bases not matched to a gene: 3. CDR3 DNA: TGTGCCAGCAGCTTAGCTGGACTAGGTAACACCGGGGAGCTGTTTTTT. It specifies CASSLAGLGNTGELFF.

Of note for this clone: Distinct nucleotide sequences in the sample also encode this CDR3. The chain has TRBV9 and TRBJ2-5; 7 bases match TRBD1. The CDR3 runs to 14 residues. Germline CDR1 reads SGDLS; CDR2 reads YYNGEE. J lost 4 bases, V lost 4 bases, and 7 bases had no gene match. The chain's CDR3 is CASSQTGEGETQYF. CDR3 DNA: TGTGCCAGCAGCCAAACAGGGGAAGGAGAGACCCAGTACTTC.

This chain joins TRBV10-3 and TRBJ1-4, with D uncertain. V was cut by 3 bases and J by 8 bases, with 4 bases left in between. The length of the CDR3 is 11 residues. CDR1 is ENHRY and CDR2 is SYGVKD in the germline V gene. The CDR3 is CAISDGEKLFF. DNA of the CDR3: TGTGCCATCAGTGATGGGGAAAAACTGTTTTTT.

This rearrangement joins TRBV7-9 to TRBJ1-4; tentative D call: TRBD1 (5 bases). From germline, CDR1 is SEHNR and CDR2 FQNEAQ (reference sequence). The V end was cut by 4 bases, the J end by 8 bases, with 20 bases between. The CDR3 covers 16 residues. The CDR3 region is CASSSNPDTYEEKLFF. CDR3 DNA: TGTGCCAGCAGCTCAAACCCGGACACCTACGAAGAAAAACTGTTTTTT.

The V and J genes are TRBV4-2 and TRBJ1-4; no firm D call. Trimming took off 1 base at V and 5 bases at J, with 20 bases between the two ends. Germline CDR1 LGHNA, CDR2 YNFKEQ. The CDR3 extends over 18 amino acids. DNA for the CDR3: TGTGCCAGCAGCCAAGCGCCCAAGCAGTCAGGAAGAAATGAAAAACTGTTTTTT. Protein product: CASSQAPKQSGRNEKLFF.

The V and J genes are TRBV7-3 and TRBJ2-3; 10 positions match TRBD1. From germline, CDR1 is SGHTA and CDR2 FQGTGA. CDR3 length: 15 residues. Germline trimming cut 5 bases from V and 3 bases from J; bases unmatched to any gene: 5. The CDR3, as DNA: TGTGCCAGCAGCCCGACAGGGGGCGAAACAGATACGCAGTATTTT. Translation: CASSPTGGETDTQYF.

The chain combines TRBV28 with TRBJ2-1; TRBD1 might be the D (5 bases). V lost 5 bases, J lost 5 bases, and 16 bases lay in between. The CDR3 totals 15 residues. CDR1 is MDHEN, CDR2 SYDVKM, per germline. The CDR3 bases are TGTGCCAGCAGTCTGGGGCCGCCAGAAAACAATGAGCAGTTCTTC. Protein sequence: CASSLGPPENNEQFF.

The chain links TRBV7-2 to TRBJ1-3, with D uncertain. Trimming cost V 2 bases and J 4 bases, with 9 bases left between them. The length of the CDR3 is 14 residues. Germline V gives CDR1 SGHTA, CDR2 FQGNSA. The CDR3 loop reads CASSLRAGGNTIYF. The CDR3 bases are TGTGCCAGCAGCTTAAGGGCCGGCGGAAACACCATATATTTT.

The chain couples TRBV7-9 to TRBJ2-6; D unclear. The V gene's germline CDR1 is SEHNR and CDR2 FQNEAQ (reference sequence). V lost 1 base and J 3 bases, leaving 13 bases between the germline ends. The CDR3 contains 17 residues. The CDR3: CASSLGGLGIGANVLTF. The DNA of the CDR3 is TGTGCCAGCAGCTTAGGAGGCTTGGGGATTGGGGCCAACGTCCTGACTTTC.

The chain carries TRBV7-9 and TRBJ1-2; no reliable D call. Trimming removed 1 base at V and 2 bases at J, with 5 bases between. The CDR3 is 13 amino acids. Germline CDR1 is SEHNR and CDR2 is FQNEAQ (reference sequence). The CDR3 region has the DNA TGTGCCAGCAGCTTAGACGGGAACTATGGCTACACCTTC. This translates into CASSLDGNYGYTF.

This chain joins TRBV18 and TRBJ1-3; D remains unclear. The CDR3 has 13 residues. Germline assignment: CDR1 KGHSH and CDR2 LQKENI. Between the trimmed V and J ends, which lost 5 bases and 4 bases, there was a span of 9 bases. The CDR3 sequence: CASSVESGNTIYF. DNA for the CDR3: TGTGCCAGCTCAGTCGAATCCGGAAACACCATATATTTT.

The rearrangement uses TRBV6-6 and TRBJ1-2, with D uncertain. V lost 4 bases and J 8 bases, leaving 17 bases between the germline ends. Germline CDR1 is MNHNY and CDR2 is SVGAGI (reference sequence). The CDR3 contains 14 residues. The CDR3 bases are TGTGCCAGCAGTTTGTCGGGAGGCGAGTCAGGCTACACCTTC. It is translated as CASSLSGGESGYTF.

This clone was counted a single time. The chain employs TRBV2 and TRBJ2-1; 9 bases map to TRBD2. Germline V lookup: CDR1 SNHLY, CDR2 FYNNEI. V gave up 2 bases and J gave up 4 bases; unmatched junction bases: 6. This CDR3 spans 16 amino acids. CDR3 nucleotides: TGTGCCAGCAGTGAAAGTAGCGGGGGTTTTTACAATGAGCAGTTCTTC. It codes for CASSESSGGFYNEQFF.

The chain is built from TRBV11-3 and TRBJ2-5, with TRBD1 matching over 7 bases. The J call is uncertain, as TRBJ2-7 better fits the DNA end. This CDR3 region has 14 residues. The germline V gene encodes CDR1 SGHNT and CDR2 YENEEA. The CDR3 region has the DNA TGTGCCAGCAGCTTAGGGACAGGAGCCTACGAGCAGTACTTC. Translation: CASSLGTGAYEQYF.

This chain links TRBV5-1 with TRBJ2-5, with 8 bases fitting TRBD1. The J call is uncertain, as TRBJ2-7 better fits the DNA end. Germline V gene data show CDR1 as SGHRS and CDR2 as YFSETQ. This CDR3 has 22 amino acids. The CDR3 DNA reads as TGCGCCAGCAGCTTGGGCCTCATCGGACAGGGAAAGGAACCTATGGTGCCGGGCGAGCAGTACTTC. Translated, it gives CASSLGLIGQGKEPMVPGEQYF.

V gene TRBV14 combines with J gene TRBJ2-5; TRBD2 agrees at 10 bases. The germline gives CDR1 SGHDN, CDR2 FVKESK. CDR3 size: 18 residues. V shed 0 bases, J shed 4 bases, and the junction held 11 bases outside the gene matches. The CDR3 nucleotides read TGTGCCAGCAGCCAAGATCGTGGGAGCGGGAGGGCCCTAGAGACCCAGTACTTC. Translated, it gives CASSQDRGSGRALETQYF.

The rearrangement uses TRBV29-1 and TRBJ2-3; tentative D call: TRBD1 (7 bases). Germline V gene data show CDR1 as SQVTM and CDR2 as ANQGSEA. CDR3 length: 13 amino acids. V was pared by 4 bases and J by 3 bases, with 11 bases between. The CDR3 protein is CSVAPGGTDTQYF. The CDR3 coding sequence is TGCAGCGTTGCCCCAGGGGGGACAGATACGCAGTATTTT.

The chain carries TRBV5-5 and TRBJ1-2; D remains ambiguous. The CDR3 loop spans 13 amino acids. Per germline, CDR1 SGHKS and CDR2 YYEKEE (reference sequence). The V gene lost 2 bases and the J gene lost 1 base, with 6 bases spanning the gap. In DNA, the CDR3 is TGTGCCAGCAGCTTTGATCTTAACTATGGCTACACCTTC. It is translated as CASSFDLNYGYTF.

The chain recombines TRBV30 with TRBJ1-2; TRBD1 aligns across 9 bases. The length of the CDR3 is 14 residues. V was pared by 4 bases and J by 3 bases, with 6 bases of the junction left unmatched. Germline assignment: CDR1 GTSNPN and CDR2 SVGIG (reference sequence). CDR3 residues: CAWILQGADYGYTF. CDR3 sequence (DNA): TGTGCCTGGATTTTACAGGGGGCCGACTATGGCTACACCTTC.

J is TRBJ2-7 and V is TRBV7-9, with 10 bases fitting TRBD2. Germline trimming cut 6 bases from V and 2 bases from J; bases unmatched to any gene: 13. Germline-derived CDR1 and CDR2 are SEHNR and FQNEAQ (reference sequence). This CDR3 has 17 amino acids. The CDR3 loop is CASSRGASGSITYEQYF. The CDR3 nucleotides are TGTGCCAGCAGTCGAGGTGCTAGCGGGAGTATTACCTACGAGCAGTACTTC.

The rearrangement links TRBV5-1 to TRBJ2-3; TRBD1 might be the D (5 bases). Germline CDR1 SGHRS, CDR2 YFSETQ. The CDR3 runs to 16 residues. The germline V and J ends were trimmed by 4 bases and 4 bases, with 19 bases remaining between them. CDR3 DNA sequence: TGCGCCAGCAGCCACGAACGACAGTCTGTGGCAGATACGCAGTATTTT. This gives the protein CASSHERQSVADTQYF.

J is TRBJ1-5 and V is TRBV6-6; D perhaps matches TRBD1 (5 bases). Trimming pared 0 bases from V and 6 bases from J, leaving 15 bases between. The germline gives CDR1 MNHNY, CDR2 SVGAGI (reference sequence). This CDR3 spans 16 amino acids. The CDR3 bases are TGTGCCAGCAGTTACTCAACCGGATCGGGGACTCAGCCCCAGCATTTT. This encodes CASSYSTGSGTQPQHF.